Described below is a single T cell receptor (beta chain) sequence and its context. The junction differs from germline at one of its ends, possibly a read error. The template for TCR beta VDJ and CDR3 sequence profiling was genomic DNA. Via MiXCR, TCRdb re-called the reads, giving one row per CDR3 protein. Of hundreds of thousands of distinct CDR3 sequences in the sample, around 82% were seen once. All sequencing subjects had displayed CD8+CD57+ cell expansion on flow cytometry. This sample was taken from a study of CD8+CD57+ T cells in acquired aplastic anemia. For the study at large: Sorted CD4+ and CD8+ cells gave a mean 3.2 ug DNA, range about 0.19 to 27.4 ug.

Per the germline V gene, CDR1 is SGHVS and CDR2 is FNYEAQ. The CDR3 is 12 residues long. This chain joins TRBV7-6 and TRBJ2-2, with TRBD2 identical over 7 bases. The source of this sequence is a human donor with aplastic anemia. Material: sorted CD4+, CD8+, or CD8+CD57+ T cells (not recorded which) from PBMCs. CDR3 DNA sequence: TGTGCCAGCAGCTTAGCGGGAGGGGAGCAGATTTTT. Translated, it gives CASSLAGGEQIF.